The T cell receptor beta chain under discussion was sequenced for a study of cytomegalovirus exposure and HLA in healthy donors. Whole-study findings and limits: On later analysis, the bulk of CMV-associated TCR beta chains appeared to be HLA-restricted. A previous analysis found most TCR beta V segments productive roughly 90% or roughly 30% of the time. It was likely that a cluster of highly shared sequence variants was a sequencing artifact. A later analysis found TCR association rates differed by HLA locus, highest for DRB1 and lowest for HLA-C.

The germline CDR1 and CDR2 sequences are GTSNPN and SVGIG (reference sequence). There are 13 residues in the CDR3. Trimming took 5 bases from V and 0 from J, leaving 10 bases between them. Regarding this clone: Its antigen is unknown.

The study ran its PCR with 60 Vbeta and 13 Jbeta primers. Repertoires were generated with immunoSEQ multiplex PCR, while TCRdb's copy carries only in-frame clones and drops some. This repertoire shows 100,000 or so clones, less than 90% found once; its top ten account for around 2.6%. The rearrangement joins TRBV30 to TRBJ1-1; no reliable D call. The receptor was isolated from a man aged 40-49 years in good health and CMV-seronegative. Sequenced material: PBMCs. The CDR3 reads CAWSSSLNTEAFF. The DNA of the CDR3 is TGTGCCTGGTCCTCTTCTTTGAACACTGAAGCTTTCTTT.